Detailed here is one T cell receptor beta chain. Its specific antigen is unknown. Nothing much larger sits one base from this clone, and base qualities are not available. At the junction V is shortened by 7 bases and J by 5 bases, with 5 bases in between. CDR1 and CDR2 are read off the germline V gene as SQVTM and ANQGSEA. The CDR3 holds 10 amino acids from the cysteine to the phenylalanine. Only the CDR3 part of the read is kept: 30 bases, read in frame from the first base. This specimen belongs to a study of human T cells and chemical hapten exposure (dated by TCRdb to the early 2020s). A note on the overall study: Libraries were pooled for sequencing, and per-sample TCR yields varied mainly because of small differences in library volumes within the pool. Peripheral blood TCR repertoire changes were tracked in vivo in alopecia patients during primary and secondary sensitization to the hapten diphenylcyclopropenone (DPC). Study-level results and caveats: After repeated subsampling, changes were observed in the strength of the expansion versus patch-test correlation and in the threshold at which the correlation became significant. The number of TCRs above 1 in 1000 frequency did not change with DPC sensitization; there was no evidence of global repertoire structure alterations.

Library preparation attached unique molecular identifiers to individual cDNA molecules for quantitative, reproducible TCR counting. From each blood RNA sample, both TCR alpha and TCR beta chains were sequenced. Under the source paper's analysis protocol: A median of about 87,000 TCRs per sample was observed, with a range of 23,224 to 690,600. V, J and CDR3 annotation of the TCR reads was carried out using the Decombinator software suite. For PS versus PT1 abundance plots, all samples were subsampled to the same number of TCRs (28,000). Expanded TCRs were defined as absent before sensitization and observed at least eight times at the 2-week time point. In-frame beta chains were kept once TCRdb had trimmed the public reads at Q25 with fastp and called clones with MiXCR. Each record represents a unique CDR3 protein, reported with the most common genes and DNA among its rows. TCRdb, not the original authors, processed these V and J calls. The table for this sample lists around 120,000 distinct CDR3 sequences; 8% to 9.5% of them were counted only once. The ten largest clones capture around 1.5% of the sample.

Total RNA was isolated from unfractionated whole blood collected in Tempus Blood RNA tubes. About 5 healthy volunteers served as TCR sequencing controls and were bled at day 0, 2 weeks and 6 weeks. This TCR was sampled from a human donor in good health. Some clones in this sample may be carry-over from other donors' samples. Donor details come from another sample of the same person, matched by shared clones. Sample: whole blood. Rearrangement joined TRBV29-1 to TRBJ2-2, with the D gene not confidently named. The DNA is as follows: TGCAGCGCTAGTACCGGGGAGCTGTTTTTT. It is translated as CSASTGELFF.